The rows below give T cell receptor beta chains drawn from one sample of a study of T-cell memory formation after mild COVID-19. TCRdb recomputed calls from the 5' RACE reads with MiXCR, one row per CDR3 protein. The repertoire has 110,000 to 150,000 distinct CDR3 sequences, 14% of them found once; the top ten carry around 27%. The material sequenced was PBMCs or a T cell subset sorted from them (not recorded which). The receptors stem from an adult woman who had mild COVID-19 (a few samples of this study predate the infection). Cell type and time point are not known. Both conserved end residues are part of each CDR3. A D gene is named only where the DNA matches it firmly. Clone size is not always given. Where it is, it says once, few, many or a class for expanded clones.

v_call	d_call	clone_size	j_call	cdr3_nt	cdr3_aa
TRBV12-3/TRBV12-4	TRBD2	NA	TRBJ2-5	TGTGCCAGCAGCCAATACGGACTAGCGGGGGCCGAAGAGACCCAGTACTTC	CASSQYGLAGAEETQYF
TRBV7-9	TRBD2	few	TRBJ2-3	TGTGCCAGCAGCTTACGGACTAGCGGGGTCCCAGATACGCAGTATTTT	CASSLRTSGVPDTQYF
TRBV29-1	NA	NA	TRBJ2-3	TGCAGCGTGCCGCGTGGGAGCGGCACAGATACGCAGTATTTT	CSVPRGSGTDTQYF
TRBV2	TRBD2	few	TRBJ2-3	TGTGCCAGCAGTGAAGTGTCTAGCGGGGACCTCACAGATACGCAGTATTTT	CASSEVSSGDLTDTQYF
TRBV4-3	TRBD1	NA	TRBJ2-5	TGCGCCAGCAGCCACCCCGTTAGGACAGGGGGAGAGACCCAGTACTTC	CASSHPVRTGGETQYF
TRBV7-8	NA	NA	TRBJ1-5	TGTGCCAGCAGCTTATACAGAGATAATCAGCCCCAGCATTTT	CASSLYRDNQPQHF
TRBV7-2	TRBD1	many	TRBJ2-7	TGTGCCAGCAGCTTAGGGGCAGGGGGTTACGAGCAGTACTTC	CASSLGAGGYEQYF
TRBV29-1	TRBD1	many	TRBJ1-2	TGCAGCGTTCCATCCGGGGGACAGAGCTATGGCTACACCTTC	CSVPSGGQSYGYTF
TRBV20-1	TRBD2	NA	TRBJ2-5	TGCAGTGCCAAGACTAGCGTACAAGAGACCCAGTACTTC	CSAKTSVQETQYF
TRBV7-9	TRBD2	many	TRBJ2-1	TGTGCCAGCAGCCACAGTAGCGGGTGGAATGAGCAGTTCTTC	CASSHSSGWNEQFF
TRBV7-9	TRBD2	few	TRBJ2-1	TGTGCCAGCAGCACTCCCCTAATAGCGGGAGCAGCGTACAATGAGCAGTTCTTC	CASSTPLIAGAAYNEQFF
TRBV13	NA	many	TRBJ2-1	TGTGCCAGCAGCTTAGAAGCCTACAATGAGCAGTTCTTC	CASSLEAYNEQFF
TRBV6-2/TRBV6-3	NA	NA	TRBJ2-1	TGTGCCAGCACCGGGACGGTGACCTACAATGAGCAGTTCTTC	CASTGTVTYNEQFF
TRBV14	TRBD2	NA	TRBJ2-7	TGTGCCAGCAGCCAAGTGATTAGCGGGAGTAAAGGCGAGCAGTACTTC	CASSQVISGSKGEQYF
TRBV4-2	NA	NA	TRBJ1-1	TGTGCCAGCAGCCAAGAGATTGGGATGAACACTGAAGCTTTCTTT	CASSQEIGMNTEAFF
TRBV6-5	TRBD2	NA	TRBJ2-2	TGTGCCAGCAGTTACCTAGCGGGGGGGACCACCGGGGAGCTGTTTTTT	CASSYLAGGTTGELFF
TRBV4-1	TRBD1	NA	TRBJ2-7	TGCGCCAGCAGCCAAGATGCGGGAAGGACAGGGTTCTACGAGCAGTACTTC	CASSQDAGRTGFYEQYF